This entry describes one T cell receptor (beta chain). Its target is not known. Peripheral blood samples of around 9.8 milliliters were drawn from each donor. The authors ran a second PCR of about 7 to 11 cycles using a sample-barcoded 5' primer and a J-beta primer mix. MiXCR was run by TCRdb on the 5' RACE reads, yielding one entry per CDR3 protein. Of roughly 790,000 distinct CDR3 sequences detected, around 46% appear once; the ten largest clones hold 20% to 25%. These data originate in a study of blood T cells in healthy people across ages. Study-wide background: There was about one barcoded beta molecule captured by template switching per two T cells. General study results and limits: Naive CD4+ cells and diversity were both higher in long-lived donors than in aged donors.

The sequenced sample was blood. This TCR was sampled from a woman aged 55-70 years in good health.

The CDR3 nucleotides are TGTGCCAGCAGGGACCGGGACAGGGCCCGGGCTGAAGCTTTCTTT. Its protein product is CASRDRDRARAEAFF. The rearrangement uses TRBV28 and TRBJ1-1; 9 bases map to TRBD1. The CDR3 totals 15 residues. V lost 6 bases to trimming and J lost 6 bases; unmatched junction nucleotides: 11. Per germline, CDR1 MDHEN and CDR2 SYDVKM.